This T cell receptor beta chain was identified during a study of T-cell reconstitution after alpha-beta-depleted transplantation in children. CDR1 ENHRY and CDR2 SYGVKD come from the germline V gene. CDR3 length equals 14 residues. The V and J ends lost 6 bases and 4 bases respectively, with 15 bases between them. The TCRbeta library incorporated unique molecular identifiers. TCRdb itself ran the PCR reads through MiXCR, one entry per CDR3 protein. The sample gives fewer than 350,000 distinct CDR3 sequences, around a tenth of which show up once; roughly a quarter is in the top ten. This clonotype was counted between two and nine times. The antigen remains unidentified. Overall study results and limits: Some patients' high day-60 TCRbeta diversity was attributed to recipient cells surviving conditioning. About two months after transplant, alpha-beta T cells reportedly came from several hundred expanded graft clones. At the one-year point after transplant, T-cell counts and TCRbeta diversity were found to come mostly from T cells that had been newly produced.

The sequence was obtained from a male patient aged 2-10 years who had a stem cell transplant for chronic granulomatous disease, so the T cells may come from the graft donor. The V gene is TRBV10-3, the J gene TRBJ2-5; D perhaps matches TRBD2 (7 bases). The specimen was peripheral blood, collected 180 days after TCRalphabeta/CD19-depleted stem cell transplant. CDR3 bases: TGTGCCATCAGCCATGGGGGGGGCCGAGAGACCCAGTACTTC. This codes for CAISHGGGRETQYF.